The next 21 T cell receptor beta chains were all read from a single sample in a study of blood T cell repertoires in COVID-19. Assay: immunoSEQ multiplex PCR; the TCRdb copy retains only in-frame clones and omits some. Found here are about 200,000 clones, more than 75% of them singletons; the top ten hold over 2.5%. Sequencing used peripheral blood. Receptors originate from a man between 60 and 70 years old with acute or convalescent COVID-19.

V usage is TRBV14 and J usage is TRBJ2-7; D perhaps matches TRBD1 (6 bases). This CDR3 contains 14 residues. The V gene's germline CDR1 is SGHDN and CDR2 FVKESK. Between the trimmed V and J ends, which lost 4 bases and 0 bases, there was a span of 10 bases. The chain's CDR3 is CASSPTGISYEQYF. CDR3 DNA: TGTGCCAGCAGCCCTACAGGGATCTCCTACGAGCAGTACTTC.

Note on this clone: Other DNA sequences in this specimen translate into the identical CDR3. The V gene is TRBV7-2, the J gene TRBJ1-6; D unresolved. V lost 6 bases to trimming and J lost 5 bases, with 11 bases between them. CDR1 SGHTA and CDR2 FQGNSA come from the germline V gene. The CDR3 has 14 residues. This chain's CDR3 is CASSRRRDNSPLHF. CDR3 DNA sequence: TGTGCCAGCAGTCGTAGGAGGGATAATTCACCCCTCCACTTT.

The chain combines TRBV19 with TRBJ2-6; D call uncertain. CDR1 is LNHDA and CDR2 is SQIVND in the germline V gene (reference sequence). The V and J ends lost 1 base and 1 base respectively, with 8 bases between them. The CDR3 is made up of 16 amino acids. The CDR3 reads CASSIGGSSGANVLTF. CDR3 DNA sequence: TGTGCCAGTAGTATAGGAGGATCATCTGGGGCCAACGTCCTGACTTTC.

This clone appeared once. This chain joins TRBV7-2 and TRBJ2-1; TRBD2 matches at 8 bases. The CDR3 is made up of 16 amino acids. Germline assignment: CDR1 SGHTA and CDR2 FQGNSA. Trimming took 5 bases from V and 10 from J; bases not matched to a gene: 16. The CDR3 sequence is CASSPGLSGGQREQFF. CDR3 DNA sequence: TGTGCCAGCAGCCCAGGACTAAGCGGGGGCCAGAGGGAGCAGTTCTTC. Supplemented by reference TRBV7-2 and TRBJ2-1, the full variable domain reads GAGVSQSPSNKVTEKGKDVELRCDPISGHTALYWYRQSLGQGLEFLIYFQGNSAPDKSGLPSDRFSAERTGGSVSTLTIQRTQQEDSAVYLCASSPGLSGGQREQFFGPGTRLTVL.

The chain carries TRBV19 and TRBJ1-6, with TRBD1 matching over 7 bases. This CDR3 has 15 amino acids. The V segment lost 5 bases and the J segment 6 bases; nucleotides outside the gene matches: 7. Germline CDR1 reads LNHDA; CDR2 reads SQIVND (reference sequence). CDR3 in amino acids: CASSATTGTNSPLHF. The CDR3 coding sequence is TGTGCCAGTAGTGCAACGACAGGGACTAATTCACCCCTCCACTTT.

The chain has TRBV5-4 and TRBJ2-7, with 7 nucleotides matching TRBD2. Germline V lookup: CDR1 SGHNT, CDR2 YYREEE (reference sequence). V lost 0 bases to trimming and J lost 1 base; unmatched junction nucleotides: 7. This CDR3 has 16 amino acids. The CDR3 region has the DNA TGTGCCAGCAGCTTGGCCGGGGGGATTGTATCCTACGAGCAGTACTTC. Its translation is CASSLAGGIVSYEQYF.

The chain employs TRBV4-2 and TRBJ2-7, with D uncertain. With 1 base removed from V and 1 base from J, the gap between germline ends came to 17 bases. This CDR3 contains 17 residues. CDR1 and CDR2 from the germline V gene are LGHNA and YNFKEQ. In DNA form, the CDR3 reads TGTGCCAGCAGCCAAGGTTCCGTCGGCCCGGAGTCCTACGAGCAGTACTTC. Translating it yields CASSQGSVGPESYEQYF.

V gene TRBV28 combines with J gene TRBJ1-5; D is unresolved. Trimming shortened V by 8 bases and J by 1 base, and 12 bases separated the two germline ends. The CDR3 totals 14 residues. Germline V gene lookup returns CDR1 MDHEN and CDR2 SYDVKM. The CDR3 DNA is TGTGCCAGCCTGGTTGGCGGGAGCAATCAGCCCCAGCATTTT. Its translation: CASLVGGSNQPQHF.

V usage is TRBV6-5 and J usage is TRBJ2-1; the D gene is possibly TRBD2 (7 bases). Germline V lookup: CDR1 MNHEY, CDR2 SVGAGI. V was cut by 8 bases and J by 1 base, with 9 bases left in between. This CDR3 region has 13 residues. CDR3 protein: CASEGGSYNEQFF. CDR3 in DNA: TGTGCCAGCGAGGGGGGGTCCTACAATGAGCAGTTCTTC.

The chain combines TRBV6-5 with TRBJ1-4; the match to TRBD1 covers 8 bases. This CDR3 region has 14 residues. J gave up 7 bases and V 4 bases, and 5 bases lay outside the gene matches. Germline V gives CDR1 MNHEY, CDR2 SVGAGI. In nucleotides, the CDR3 is TGTGCCAGCAGTTTGACAGGGGTTGGTGAAAAACTGTTTTTT. Its protein product is CASSLTGVGEKLFF.

The CDR3, as DNA: TGTGCCAGCAGCTTGGGGACTAGCGGTGGTGAGCAGTTCTTC. As protein: CASSLGTSGGEQFF. The V call is TRBV5-4, the J call TRBJ2-1; TRBD2 matches at 10 bases. Trimming cost V 0 bases and J 9 bases; bases outside gene matches: 3. This CDR3 comprises 14 residues. Germline CDR1 SGHNT, CDR2 YYREEE (reference sequence).

This clone was found a few times. The chain links TRBV6-6 to TRBJ1-5; D is possibly TRBD1 (5 bases). The CDR3 runs to 13 residues. Germline V gene sequence: CDR1 MNHNY, CDR2 SVGAGI (reference sequence). V was clipped by 6 bases and J by 9 bases, with 15 bases between them. This chain's CDR3 is CASSPARQMPQHF. The CDR3 DNA follows: TGTGCCAGCAGCCCCGCACGACAGATGCCCCAGCATTTT.

This clone was observed a single time. CDR3 sequence (DNA): TGTGCCAGCAGCCAAGGGGCAGGGCAGAGCACAGATACGCAGTATTTT. Translated: CASSQGAGQSTDTQYF. This rearrangement joins TRBV14 to TRBJ2-3, with TRBD1 as a possible D gene (5 bases). The CDR3 runs 16 residues. The V end was cut by 1 base, the J end by 0 bases, with 11 bases between. Germline loops: CDR1 SGHDN, CDR2 FVKESK.

The chain recombines TRBV5-1 with TRBJ2-3; 12 nucleotides agree with TRBD2. Germline V gives CDR1 SGHRS, CDR2 YFSETQ. The CDR3 runs 17 residues. The junction had 4 bases not matched to a gene; V was cut back by 1 base and J by 1 base. CDR3: CASSLPSGGAGTDTQYF. Written as DNA, the CDR3 is TGCGCCAGCAGCTTGCCTAGCGGGGGGGCTGGCACAGATACGCAGTATTTT.

The genes are TRBV5-1 and TRBJ2-5; 10 positions match TRBD2. V shed 3 bases, J shed 1 base, and the junction held 9 bases outside the gene matches. Germline V gene lookup returns CDR1 SGHRS and CDR2 YFSETQ. This CDR3 region has 17 residues. CDR3 sequence (DNA): TGCGCCAGCAGCTGGACGGGTAGCGGGGGGACCCAAGAGACCCAGTACTTC. As protein: CASSWTGSGGTQETQYF.

This chain's CDR3 is CASSLVGGARAFDGYTF. The CDR3 bases are TGTGCCAGCAGCTTAGTCGGGGGTGCACGGGCGTTTGATGGCTACACCTTC. J is TRBJ1-2 and V is TRBV11-2, with a tentative D call TRBD1 (5 bases). Germline values: CDR1 SGHAT, CDR2 FQNNGV. The CDR3 contains 17 residues. Deletions cut 1 base from V and 6 bases from J, with 21 bases between.

The chain links TRBV19 to TRBJ2-3; D perhaps matches TRBD1 (6 bases). The germline V gene has CDR1 LNHDA and CDR2 SQIVND (reference sequence). The V end was cut by 1 base, the J end by 4 bases, with 12 bases between. The CDR3 contains 15 residues. CDR3: CASSIVGTRSDTQYF. The CDR3 coding sequence is TGTGCCAGTAGTATAGTGGGGACAAGGTCAGATACGCAGTATTTT.

This chain connects TRBV2 to TRBJ2-4; TRBD1 agrees at 7 bases. CDR1 SNHLY and CDR2 FYNNEI come from the germline V gene. The junction had 9 bases not matched to a gene; V was cut back by 6 bases and J by 4 bases. The CDR3 is 15 amino acids. Here the CDR3 DNA reads TGTGCCAGCAGGGCGCAGATGGGACAGAAAAACATTCAGTACTTC. It specifies CASRAQMGQKNIQYF.

The chain is built from TRBV5-6 and TRBJ2-7; 7 bases agree with TRBD2. This CDR3 contains 13 residues. The V segment lost 5 bases and the J segment 5 bases; nucleotides outside the gene matches: 7. CDR1 is SGHDT and CDR2 is YYEEEE in the germline V gene. In DNA, the CDR3 is TGTGCCAGCAGTTACGGGAGGCGCGACGAGCAGTACTTC. Its protein product is CASSYGRRDEQYF.

This chain links TRBV7-6 with TRBJ1-3; D not resolved. Germline V gene data show CDR1 as SGHVS and CDR2 as FNYEAQ. The CDR3 is made up of 15 amino acids. V shed 1 base and J shed 9 bases, with 16 bases lying between them. CDR3 sequence: CASSLGVGGSGTIYF. The CDR3 DNA sequence: TGTGCCAGCAGCTTAGGGGTTGGCGGGTCGGGCACCATATATTTT.

The V and J genes are TRBV5-6 and TRBJ1-2, with D possibly being TRBD1 (6 bases). The CDR3 loop spans 14 amino acids. Germline assignment: CDR1 SGHDT and CDR2 YYEEEE. V was shortened by 0 bases and J by 7 bases, with 13 bases between the two germline ends. Here the CDR3 reads CASSLAGVYGGYTF. CDR3 coding DNA: TGTGCCAGCAGCTTGGCAGGGGTCTACGGTGGCTACACCTTC.